The 9 T cell receptor beta chains below come from one sample, sequenced in a study of T cells in women clearing cervical HPV infection. The table came from immunoSEQ multiplex PCR; TCRdb's copy has only in-frame clones and leaves some out. The listing contains more than 40,000 clones. Sequenced material: blood buffy coat. These receptors all stem from a woman between 18 and 70 years old with a cervical HPV16 infection that either progressed to CIN3+ or cleared (not recorded which).

In the case of this clone: With the read ending 3 residues before the CDR3 end, the germline J gene is used to fill in that end. V and J are TRBV6-1 and TRBJ2-4; D might be TRBD1 (6 bases). In germline, CDR1 is MNHNS, CDR2 SASEGT. With 4 bases removed from V and 0 bases from J, the gap between germline ends came to 10 bases. CDR3 length equals 15 residues. The sequenced part of the CDR3 DNA is TGTGCCAGCAGTGCCTCGGACAGAGCCAAAAACATT. Translated: CASSASDRAKNI. The whole CDR3 protein reads CASSASDRAKNIQYF.

As concerns this clone: The observed sequence ends 3 residues before the CDR3 terminus, with the missing tail filled in from the germline J gene. The chain couples TRBV5-4 to TRBJ1-2; a weak D match, TRBD1 (5 bases). Trimming shortened V by 5 bases and J by 1 base, and 12 bases separated the two germline ends. The length of the CDR3 is 14 residues. CDR1 is SGHNT, CDR2 YYREEE, per germline (reference sequence). Incomplete CDR3 DNA: TGTGCCAGCAGGAGGGCAGGGAATAACTATGGC. Translating it yields CASRRAGNNYG. The full CDR3 sequence reads CASRRAGNNYGYTF.

Turning to this clone: The sequenced fragment ends 3 residues before the CDR3 boundary, so the rest is inferred from the germline J gene. This sequence joins TRBV19 and TRBJ2-1; D gene uncertain. The CDR3 is 15 residues long. V was trimmed by 5 bases and J by 1 base, leaving 12 bases between them. Germline V CDR1 and CDR2: LNHDA, SQIVND (reference sequence). The CDR3 reads CASSPELVSYNEQFF. Partial CDR3 DNA: TGTGCCAGTAGTCCCGAACTTGTGTCCTACAATGAG.

Points on this clone: The read stops 3 residues short of the end of the CDR3; the missing end is completed from the germline J gene. The V and J genes are TRBV7-9 and TRBJ2-1; TRBD1 might be the D (5 bases). The V gene lost 5 bases and the J gene lost 8 bases, with 10 bases spanning the gap. Germline V gene sequence: CDR1 SEHNR, CDR2 FQNEAQ (reference sequence). This CDR3 comprises 12 residues. CDR3 DNA (partial): TGTGCCAGCAGCCAAACAGGAGATGAG. Amino acids: CASSQTGDE. The full CDR3 is CASSQTGDEQFF.

As concerns this clone: The read is 3 residues too short to cover the CDR3 end, so that end is filled in from the germline J gene. The V call is TRBV2, the J call TRBJ2-1, with D maybe TRBD1 (6 bases). The CDR3 is made up of 12 amino acids. Looked up from germline, CDR1 is SNHLY and CDR2 is FYNNEI. Trimming took off 11 bases at V and 4 bases at J, with 12 bases between the two ends. The CDR3 region is CACRQAYNEQFF. The covered CDR3 bases are TGTGCCTGTAGACAGGCATACAATGAG.

A remark on this clone: Read data end 3 residues before the CDR3 end; the end is taken from the germline J gene. The J gene is TRBJ2-7, the V gene TRBV2, with 10 bases that match TRBD2. The CDR3 spans 15 residues. V shed 3 bases and J 3 bases; nucleotides not matched to a gene: 5. CDR1 and CDR2 from the germline V gene are SNHLY and FYNNEI. CDR3 sequence reads: CASSDSGGAFYEQYF. Partial CDR3 DNA: TGTGCCAGCAGTGACAGCGGGGGGGCTTTCTACGAG.

Note on this clone: The CDR3 is cut off 3 residues early in the read; its end comes from the germline J gene. The V gene is TRBV11-1, the J gene TRBJ2-3; D is unclear. There are 15 residues in the CDR3. CDR1 and CDR2 (germline): SGHAT, FQDESV (reference sequence). The CDR3 loop reads CASSSRTFRKETQYF. CDR3 DNA, as far as it was read: TGTGCCAGCAGCTCACGCACTTTCAGGAAAGAGACG.

About this clone itself: The read comes to an end 3 residues before the CDR3 does, leaving the germline J gene to fill in the end. This sequence joins TRBV5-1 and TRBJ2-5; D is unclear. CDR3 length equals 12 residues. V was shortened by 1 base and J by 4 bases, with 5 bases between the two germline ends. Looked up from germline, CDR1 is SGHRS and CDR2 is YFSETQ. The CDR3 bases that were read are TGCGCCAGCAGCTTGACACCAGAGACC. Its translation: CASSLTPET. The full CDR3 protein reads CASSLTPETQYF.

About this clone: The CDR3 end falls 3 residues outside the read, so it is completed with the germline J gene. This chain connects TRBV5-8 to TRBJ2-6; D call uncertain. CDR3 length: 15 residues. Trimming shortened V by 0 bases and J by 0 bases, and 4 bases separated the two germline ends. CDR1 is SGHTS and CDR2 is YDEGEE in the germline V gene. Here the CDR3 reads CASSLVSSGANVLTF. The CDR3 DNA, read in part, is TGTGCCAGCAGCTTGGTTAGCTCTGGGGCCAACGTC.